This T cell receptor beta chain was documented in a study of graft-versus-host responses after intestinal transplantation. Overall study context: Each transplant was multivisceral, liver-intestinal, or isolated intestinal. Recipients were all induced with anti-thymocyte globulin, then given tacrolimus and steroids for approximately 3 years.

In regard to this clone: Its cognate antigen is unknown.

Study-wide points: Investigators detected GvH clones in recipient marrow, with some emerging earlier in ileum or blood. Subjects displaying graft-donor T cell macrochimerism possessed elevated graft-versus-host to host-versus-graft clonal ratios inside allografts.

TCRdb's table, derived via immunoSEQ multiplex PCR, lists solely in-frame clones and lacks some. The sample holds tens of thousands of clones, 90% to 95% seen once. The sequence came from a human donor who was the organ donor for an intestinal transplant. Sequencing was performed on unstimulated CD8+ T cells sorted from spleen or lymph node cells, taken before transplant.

The DNA for the CDR3 is TGCGCCAGCAGCCAATCCTATTCCGGGGGCCTTTACAATGAGCAGTTCTTC. Protein product: CASSQSYSGGLYNEQFF. The V gene is TRBV4-1, the J gene TRBJ2-1, with D possibly called TRBD1 or TRBD2 (6 bases each). The V gene lost 2 bases and the J gene lost 4 bases, with 18 bases spanning the gap. The V gene's germline CDR1 is MGHRA and CDR2 YSYEKL. This CDR3 has 17 residues.